This T cell receptor (beta chain) appears in the sequencing data of a study of T cell changes during pregnancy in multiple sclerosis. The CDR3 loop spans 14 amino acids. Trimming took 7 bases from V and 7 from J; bases not matched to a gene: 10. Germline V gene sequence: CDR1 SGHRS, CDR2 YFSETQ. The table came from immunoSEQ multiplex PCR; TCRdb's copy has only in-frame clones and leaves some out. The repertoire holds about 36,000 clones, with approximately 91% as singletons. Source: CD8+ T cells from peripheral blood mononuclear cells, taken in the third trimester of pregnancy. The source of this sequence is a female donor with multiple sclerosis, enrolled in a pregnancy study. This chain uses TRBV5-1 with TRBJ2-1, with TRBD2 matching over 8 bases. This CDR3 is CASGFAGGGNEQFF. In DNA form, the CDR3 reads TGCGCCAGCGGGTTTGCGGGAGGTGGGAATGAGCAGTTCTTC.